This entry describes one T cell receptor beta chain. This entry is derived from a study of T cells expressing NK-cell markers. Whole-study context: With respect to HCMV, most of the eight sequenced donors were seropositive, and one was seronegative.

With UMIs, 5'RACE template switching was used to make TCR beta cDNA. TCRdb processed the 5' RACE reads again and assigns one entry to each CDR3 protein, with no DNA. Recorded for this sample: 400,000 to 550,000 distinct CDR3 sequences. Germline V gene data show CDR1 as DFQATT and CDR2 as SNEGSKA (reference sequence). This CDR3 contains 14 residues. The TCR originated in a woman between 18 and 70 years old in good health. The V call is TRBV20-1, the J call TRBJ2-7; TCRdb's D gene call, TRBD1, goes unchecked for lack of DNA. Source material: blood T cells: a sorted CD56 or NKG2C T cell subset, CD4+ or CD8+ T cells, or bulk PBMC T cells (not recorded which). CDR3 region: CSAAAGTAAYEQYF.